These T cell receptor beta chains were read from a single sample in a study of blood T cell repertoires in COVID-19. The protocol was immunoSEQ multiplex PCR, while the TCRdb copy is restricted to in-frame clones and leaves out a portion. The sample records about 69,000 clones, roughly 86% being singletons. The specimen was peripheral blood. Source of these receptors: a man aged 35 to 55 with COVID-19, enrolled during active disease. The CDR3 runs from the conserved cysteine through the conserved F or W. D genes are given only for firm matches.

d_gene,v_gene,j_gene,CDR3aa
.,TRBV3-1/TRBV3-2,TRBJ1-5,CASSQAGGYSQPQHF
TRBD1,TRBV4-1,TRBJ1-6,CASSQGQNSPLHF
.,TRBV10-3,TRBJ2-7,CAISSDTSYEQYF
.,TRBV5-6,TRBJ1-2,CASSSGARGYTF
TRBD1,TRBV6-5,TRBJ1-6,CASRRDSESPLHF
TRBD1,TRBV15,TRBJ2-7,CATSRGPGGYEQYF
TRBD1,TRBV5-1,TRBJ1-4,CASSIGQGEGEKLFF
TRBD2,TRBV6-5,TRBJ2-5,CASNRLARRETQYF
TRBD1,TRBV7-9,TRBJ2-2,CASSVQQGAPGELFF
.,TRBV6-6,TRBJ2-7,CASQNSYEQYF
TRBD2,TRBV11-2,TRBJ2-7,CASGLAGYYEQYF
.,TRBV12-3/TRBV12-4,TRBJ1-5,CASNNQSNQPQHF
TRBD2,TRBV6-5,TRBJ2-1,CASSYETSGVGEQFF
TRBD1,TRBV7-9,TRBJ2-7,CASSLGDRGPYEQYF
.,TRBV5-4,TRBJ1-5,CASSLGSGVNQPQHF
TRBD2,TRBV4-2,TRBJ2-3,CASSQVGGKDTQYF
.,TRBV19,TRBJ2-3,CASSKMLLSDTQYF
.,TRBV6-4,TRBJ1-2,CASSDLTGPHGYTF
.,TRBV7-5,TRBJ1-3,CVLGGNPYTIYF
.,TRBV28,TRBJ2-3,CASSRPTSTDTQYF
TRBD1,TRBV2,TRBJ2-7,CASRGTGIYEQYF
TRBD2,TRBV28,TRBJ2-1,CASSAPLAGGVYEQFF
.,TRBV28,TRBJ2-7,CASSHGGSMSLYEQYF
.,TRBV4-1,TRBJ2-1,CASSPLDLLVYNEQFF
TRBD2,TRBV7-2,TRBJ2-3,CASSLSSGPPGDTQYF
TRBD1,TRBV7-8,TRBJ2-7,CASSPADRGRRLYF
.,TRBV24-1,TRBJ1-2,CATSDPELMGPNLIYGYTF
.,TRBV27,TRBJ2-5,CASSSLMTRETQYF
.,TRBV12-3/TRBV12-4,TRBJ2-1,CASKQQTNEQFF
TRBD1,TRBV30,TRBJ1-1,CACYRTGGNTEAFF
TRBD2,TRBV9,TRBJ2-3,CASSGTSGTDTQYF
TRBD1,TRBV19,TRBJ2-1,CASSIDRGFHNEQFF
TRBD1,TRBV7-6,TRBJ1-5,CASSLDGTGRFSNQPQHF
TRBD2,TRBV2,TRBJ2-3,CASSSREAGSNTQYF
TRBD1,TRBV15,TRBJ2-6,CATSRDGTANSGANVLTF
TRBD1,TRBV5-1,TRBJ2-1,CASSPTGDSYNEQFF
.,TRBV6-5,TRBJ1-1,CASSAQAPGTEAFF
.,TRBV6-5,TRBJ2-7,CASSYSRGYSYEQYF
TRBD1,TRBV5-8,TRBJ1-5,CASSPDRVEQPQHF
.,TRBV15,TRBJ1-2,CATSRDRRQGYGYTF
TRBD1,TRBV10-2,TRBJ2-7,CASRGTGSYEQYF
.,TRBV28,TRBJ2-2,CASSSSTGELFF
.,TRBV18,TRBJ2-3,CASSPGQGGDTQYF
TRBD2,TRBV30,TRBJ2-7,CAWNRGGAGSLEQYF
.,TRBV2,TRBJ1-2,CASSFNQGYGYTF
.,TRBV19,TRBJ1-2,CASRDGGLPYGYTF